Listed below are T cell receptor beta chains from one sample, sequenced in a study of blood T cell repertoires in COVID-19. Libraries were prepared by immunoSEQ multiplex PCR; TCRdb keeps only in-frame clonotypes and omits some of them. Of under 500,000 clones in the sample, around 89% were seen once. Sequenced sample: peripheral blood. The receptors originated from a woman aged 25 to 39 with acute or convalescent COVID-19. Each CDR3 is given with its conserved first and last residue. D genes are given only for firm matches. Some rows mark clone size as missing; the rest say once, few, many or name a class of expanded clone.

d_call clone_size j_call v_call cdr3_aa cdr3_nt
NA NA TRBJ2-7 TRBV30 CAWSGGSGFYEQYF TGTGCCTGGAGCGGGGGATCGGGGTTTTACGAGCAGTACTTC
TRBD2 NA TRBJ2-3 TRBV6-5 CASSKNSGDTDTQYF TGTGCCAGCAGTAAAAATAGCGGGGACACAGATACGCAGTATTTT
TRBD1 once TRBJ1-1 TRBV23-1 CASSQPTGQTEAFF TGCGCCAGCAGTCAGCCTACGGGACAGACTGAAGCTTTCTTT
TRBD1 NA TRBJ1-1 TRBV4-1 CASSHGQGAGEAFF TGCGCCAGCAGCCATGGACAGGGGGCGGGTGAAGCTTTCTTT
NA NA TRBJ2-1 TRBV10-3 CAISDLSVGQFF TGTGCCATCAGTGATCTTTCAGTTGGGCAGTTCTTC
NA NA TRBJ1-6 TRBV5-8 CASSRQDWTYNSPLHF TGTGCCAGCAGCCGACAGGATTGGACCTATAATTCACCCCTCCACTTT
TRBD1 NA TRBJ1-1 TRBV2 CASRAGTGGREAFF TGTGCCAGCAGAGCCGGGACAGGGGGCCGCGAAGCTTTCTTT
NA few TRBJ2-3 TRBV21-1 CASSAKGQGDVTQYF TGTGCCAGCAGCGCTAAGGGACAGGGGGATGTTACGCAGTATTTT
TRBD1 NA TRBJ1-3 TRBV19 CASSMGTGAGNTIYF TGTGCCAGTAGTATGGGGACAGGGGCTGGAAACACCATATATTTT
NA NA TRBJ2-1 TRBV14 CASSRYSWNEQFF TGTGCCAGCAGCCGGTACAGTTGGAATGAGCAGTTCTTC
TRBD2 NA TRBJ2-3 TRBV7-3 CASSLGAGGGTDTQYF TGTGCCAGCAGCTTAGGAGCGGGGGGCGGCACAGATACGCAGTATTTT
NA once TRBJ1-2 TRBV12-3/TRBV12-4 CASSATGYYGYTF TGTGCCAGCAGTGCTACAGGGTACTATGGCTACACCTTC
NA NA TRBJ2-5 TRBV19 CASSIVPLGQAGGTQYF TGTGCCAGTAGTATAGTTCCCCTCGGACAAGCCGGGGGGACCCAGTACTTC
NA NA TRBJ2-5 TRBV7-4 CATLARGYQETQYF TGTGCCACCCTAGCACGGGGTTACCAAGAGACCCAGTACTTC
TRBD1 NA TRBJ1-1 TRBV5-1 CASSLEGTGDSAFF TGCGCCAGCAGCTTGGAAGGGACAGGTGATAGCGCTTTCTTT
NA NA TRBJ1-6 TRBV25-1 CASSEESGPLHF TGTGCCAGCAGTGAAGAATCGGGACCCCTCCACTTT
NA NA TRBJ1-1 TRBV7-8 CASSLRSVTSTEAFF TGTGCCAGCAGCTTAAGGAGCGTAACGTCCACTGAAGCTTTCTTT
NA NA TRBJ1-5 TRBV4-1 CASSQESGAQPQHF TGCGCCAGCAGCCAGGAGTCAGGGGCTCAGCCCCAGCATTTT
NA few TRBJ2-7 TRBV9 CASSADNMEYEQYF TGTGCCAGCAGCGCGGACAATATGGAGTACGAGCAGTACTTC
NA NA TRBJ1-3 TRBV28 CASSLLTVLSGNTIYF TGTGCCAGCAGTTTGCTTACGGTTCTTTCTGGAAACACCATATATTTT
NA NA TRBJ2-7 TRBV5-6 CASSLVGQVPSYEQYF TGTGCCAGCAGCTTGGTTGGGCAGGTCCCCTCCTACGAGCAGTACTTC
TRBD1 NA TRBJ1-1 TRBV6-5 CASSHRGREAFF TGTGCCAGCAGTCACAGGGGCCGGGAGGCTTTCTTT
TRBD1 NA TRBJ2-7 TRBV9 CASSPRQGGLWQYF TGTGCCAGCAGCCCCCGACAGGGGGGCCTTTGGCAGTACTTC
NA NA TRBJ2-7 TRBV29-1 CSVEGEVEQYF TGCAGCGTTGAGGGGGAGGTCGAGCAGTACTTC
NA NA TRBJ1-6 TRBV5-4 CASSLLGEDSPLHF TGTGCCAGCAGCTTGTTGGGAGAGGATTCACCCCTCCACTTT
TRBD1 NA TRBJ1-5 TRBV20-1 CSATDLGTGGRQPQHF TGCAGTGCTACTGACCTCGGTACAGGGGGGAGGCAGCCCCAGCATTTT
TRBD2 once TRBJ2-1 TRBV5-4 CASSLVLAGGLDEQFF TGTGCCAGCAGCTTGGTACTAGCGGGGGGGCTCGATGAGCAGTTCTTC
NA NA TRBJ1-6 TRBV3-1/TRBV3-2 CASSHSGAESPLHF TGTGCCAGCAGCCATTCTGGGGCAGAATCACCCCTCCACTTT
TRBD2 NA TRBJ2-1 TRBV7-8 CASSREVGRDEQFF TGTGCCAGCAGCCGAGAGGTAGGGAGGGATGAGCAGTTCTTC
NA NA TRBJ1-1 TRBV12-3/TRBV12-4 CASSRRSNTEAFF TGTGCCAGCAGCCGCAGGTCGAACACTGAAGCTTTCTTT
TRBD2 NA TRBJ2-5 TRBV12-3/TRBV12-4 CASGLSGEETQYF TGTGCCAGCGGGCTTAGCGGGGAAGAGACCCAGTACTTC
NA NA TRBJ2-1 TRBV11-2 CASSSRDIYNEQFF TGTGCCAGCAGCTCCCGGGATATATACAATGAGCAGTTCTTC